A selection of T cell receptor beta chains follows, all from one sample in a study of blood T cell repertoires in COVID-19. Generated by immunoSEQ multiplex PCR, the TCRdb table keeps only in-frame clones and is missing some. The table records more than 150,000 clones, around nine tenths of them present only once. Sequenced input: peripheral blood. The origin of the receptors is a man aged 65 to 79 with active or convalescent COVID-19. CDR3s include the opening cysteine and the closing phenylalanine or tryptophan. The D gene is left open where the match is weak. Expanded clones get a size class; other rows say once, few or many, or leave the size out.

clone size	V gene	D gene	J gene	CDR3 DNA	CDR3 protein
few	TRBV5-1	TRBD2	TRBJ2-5	TGCGCCAGCAGCTTTGGTAGCGGGAGGGCCGATGAGACCCAGTACTTC	CASSFGSGRADETQYF
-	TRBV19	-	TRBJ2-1	TGTGCCAGTAAAAGGGGTGAAGGTTTCGTATCGGGCAATGAGCAGTTCTTC	CASKRGEGFVSGNEQFF
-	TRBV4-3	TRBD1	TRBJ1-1	TGCGCCAGCAGCCCAGGACAGGGGTGGACTGAAGCTTTCTTT	CASSPGQGWTEAFF
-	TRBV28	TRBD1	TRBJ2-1	TGTGCCAGCAGAAAAAACAGGGGTTCCTACAATGAGCAGTTCTTC	CASRKNRGSYNEQFF
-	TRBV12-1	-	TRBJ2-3	TGTGCCAGCAGCTTTGGGGCCGGGGACAGGGGCACAGATACGCAGTATTTT	CASSFGAGDRGTDTQYF
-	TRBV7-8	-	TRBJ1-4	TGTGCCAGCAGCGCCGGGACAATAACTGAAAAACTGTTTTTT	CASSAGTITEKLFF
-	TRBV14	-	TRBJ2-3	TGTGCCAGCAGCCATTCCCTGGGCAGCGGGTCTACAGATACGCAGTATTTT	CASSHSLGSGSTDTQYF
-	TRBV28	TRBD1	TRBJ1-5	TGTGCCAGCAGCGGGACAGGCTATAGCAATCAGCCCCAGCATTTT	CASSGTGYSNQPQHF
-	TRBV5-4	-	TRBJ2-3	TGTGCCAGCAGCCCTTCGACAGGTTCCACAGATACGCAGTATTTT	CASSPSTGSTDTQYF
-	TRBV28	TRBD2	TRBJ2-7	TGTGCCAGCAGTCAGGGGCTAGCGGGGGCCGAGCAGTACTTC	CASSQGLAGAEQYF
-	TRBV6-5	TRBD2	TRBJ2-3	TGTGCCAGCAGAAAGCGGGGGGGTCCCACAGATACGCAGTATTTT	CASRKRGGPTDTQYF
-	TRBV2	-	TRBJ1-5	TGTGCCAGCAGTCTCGGAGTCAATCAGCCCCAGCATTTT	CASSLGVNQPQHF
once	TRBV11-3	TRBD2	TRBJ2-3	TGTGCCAGCAGCTTAGTGCAGCGGGAAAGTCTAAAAACCACAGATACGCAGTATTTT	CASSLVQRESLKTTDTQYF
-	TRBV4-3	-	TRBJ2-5	TGCGCCAGCAGCCAAGAACTTTGGATGAGTGCGGGCTTACAAGAGACCCAGTACTTC	CASSQELWMSAGLQETQYF
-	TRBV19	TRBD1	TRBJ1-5	TGTGCCAGTAAGACAGGGGCCAGCAATCAGCCCCAGCATTTT	CASKTGASNQPQHF
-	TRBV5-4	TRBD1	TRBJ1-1	TGTGCCAGCAGCCTGGACAGGGGCCTCATGAACACTGAAGCTTTCTTT	CASSLDRGLMNTEAFF
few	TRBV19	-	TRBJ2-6	TGTGCCAGTAGTCCTTACAGCACTGGGGCCAACGTCCTGACTTTC	CASSPYSTGANVLTF
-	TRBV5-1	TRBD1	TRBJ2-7	TGCGCCAGCAGCTACGGACAGGGGGTTACGTACTTC	CASSYGQGVTYF
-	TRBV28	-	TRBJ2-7	TGTGCCAGCAGTCAGACAGTCTACGAGCAGTACTTC	CASSQTVYEQYF
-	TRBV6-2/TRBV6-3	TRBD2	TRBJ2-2	TGTGCCAGCAGTTACGCACTAGCGGGTAACACCGGGGAGCTGTTTTTT	CASSYALAGNTGELFF
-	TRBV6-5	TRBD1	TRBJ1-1	TGTGCCAGCAGAAAACAGGGGGTGTACACTGAAGCTTTCTTT	CASRKQGVYTEAFF
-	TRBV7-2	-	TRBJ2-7	TGTGCCAGCAGCTCGGACAGCTCCACCTACGAGCAGTACTTC	CASSSDSSTYEQYF
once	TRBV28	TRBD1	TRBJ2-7	TGTGCCAGCAGTTCGGGACAGGGGAGGACCGGGTACGAGCAGTACTTC	CASSSGQGRTGYEQYF
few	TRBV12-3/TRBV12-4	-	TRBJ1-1	TGTGCCAGCAGCCCTTACAGGAACACTGAAGCTTTCTTT	CASSPYRNTEAFF